This is a list of T cell receptor beta chains from one sample in a study of shared clonotypes between healthy human individuals. Clones were read by immunoSEQ multiplex PCR, and TCRdb kept only the in-frame ones, dropping some. The data show some 1 million clones, approximately 72% seen once. The source material was memory CD4+ T cells sorted from blood. The receptor source for this set is a man aged 18 to 30 in good health. Both conserved end residues are part of each CDR3. D genes are given only for firm matches. Some rows mark clone size as missing; the rest say once, few, many or name a class of expanded clone.

>TRBJ2-1|TRBV11-2|NA|NA
CASSPRIRSLAQDRNEQFF
TGTGCCAGCAGCCCCAGGATCCGATCACTAGCCCAGGATAGGAATGAGCAGTTCTTC
>TRBJ1-2|TRBV4-1|NA|TRBD1
CASSHLTGQGNYGYTF
TGCGCCAGCAGCCATTTGACCGGACAGGGCAACTATGGCTACACCTTC
>TRBJ1-4|TRBV7-6|NA|NA
CASSPTQGSGGEKLFF
TGTGCCAGCAGCCCTACCCAGGGGTCGGGGGGTGAAAAACTGTTTTTT
>TRBJ2-7|TRBV7-2|NA|NA
CASSPVTGTHAGYEQYF
TGTGCCAGCAGCCCGGTAACCGGGACCCACGCCGGTTACGAGCAGTACTTC
>TRBJ1-1|TRBV30|NA|NA
CAWSVVGTEAFF
TGTGCCTGGAGTGTAGTGGGTACTGAAGCTTTCTTT
>TRBJ1-5|TRBV27|NA|NA
CASSRNRDSNQPQHF
TGTGCCAGCAGTCGAAACAGGGATAGCAATCAGCCCCAGCATTTT
>TRBJ2-2|TRBV30|NA|TRBD2
CAWSGTSSGELFF
TGTGCCTGGAGTGGGACTAGCTCCGGGGAGCTGTTTTTT
>TRBJ2-7|TRBV4-3|NA|NA
CASSQVRVGEQYF
TGCGCCAGCAGCCAAGTAAGGGTAGGCGAGCAGTACTTC
>TRBJ1-1|TRBV6-6|NA|NA
CASSPKGRGMAFF
TGTGCCAGCAGCCCTAAGGGGAGAGGAATGGCTTTCTTT
>TRBJ1-5|TRBV27|NA|NA
CASSLFKGPPQHF
TGTGCCAGCAGTTTATTCAAGGGCCCGCCCCAGCATTTT
>TRBJ1-3|TRBV30|NA|NA
CAWSGGDTIYF
TGTGCCTGGAGTGGCGGGGACACCATATATTTT
>TRBJ1-1|TRBV7-6|few|NA
CASSLRAGEWDTEAFF
TGTGCCAGCAGCTTAAGGGCAGGGGAATGGGACACTGAAGCTTTCTTT
>TRBJ1-1|TRBV6-6|NA|NA
CASSYSDTEASF
TGTGCCAGCAGTTATTCGGACACTGAAGCTTCCTTT
>TRBJ2-2|TRBV27|NA|NA
CASSQRTDVNTGELFF
TGTGCCAGCAGTCAACGGACCGACGTGAACACCGGGGAGCTGTTTTTT
>TRBJ2-7|TRBV4-3|NA|TRBD2
CASSQETAGFYEQYF
TGCGCCAGCAGCCAAGAGACAGCGGGGTTCTACGAGCAGTACTTC
>TRBJ1-1|TRBV6-1|NA|TRBD1
CASSPGQGGDTEAFF
TGTGCCAGCAGCCCAGGACAGGGAGGGGACACTGAAGCTTTCTTT
>TRBJ1-1|TRBV10-3|NA|NA
CAISRTGLNTEAFF
TGTGCCATCAGCAGAACAGGGCTCAACACTGAAGCTTTCTTT
>TRBJ1-5|TRBV28|NA|NA
CASIPGINQPQHF
TGTGCCAGCATTCCAGGGATCAATCAGCCCCAGCATTTT
>TRBJ1-1|TRBV7-6|NA|NA
CASSPSGNAENTEAFF
TGTGCCAGCAGCCCAAGCGGGAACGCCGAGAACACTGAAGCTTTCTTT
>TRBJ2-7|TRBV27|NA|NA
CASSFGQGGYEQYF
TGTGCCAGCAGTTTCGGGCAGGGGGGCTACGAGCAGTACTTC
>TRBJ2-3|TRBV9|NA|NA
CASSVGSSDSTDTQYF
TGTGCCAGCAGCGTAGGGAGTTCTGATAGCACAGATACGCAGTATTTT
>TRBJ2-7|TRBV4-1|NA|NA
CASSQGSGGITYEQYF
TGCGCCAGCAGCCAAGGGTCAGGGGGGATCACCTACGAGCAGTACTTC
>TRBJ1-4|TRBV11-2|NA|TRBD1
CASSLGQGEKLFF
TGTGCCAGCAGCTTAGGACAGGGTGAAAAACTGTTTTTT
>TRBJ1-6|TRBV27|NA|NA
CASSLTASSYNSPLHF
TGTGCCAGCAGTTTAACGGCCAGCTCCTATAATTCACCCCTCCACTTT
>TRBJ1-1|TRBV27|NA|NA
CASSLLGGNTEAFF
TGTGCCAGCAGCCTGCTTGGCGGGAACACTGAAGCTTTCTTT
>TRBJ2-2|TRBV2|NA|NA
CASSADGRGELFF
TGTGCCAGCAGTGCGGACGGGAGAGGGGAGCTGTTTTTT
>TRBJ2-1|TRBV30|NA|NA
CAWSVGLFISGNEQFF
TGTGCCTGGAGTGTTGGGTTGTTTATATCAGGTAATGAGCAGTTCTTC
>TRBJ1-3|TRBV4-3|NA|NA
CASSQERSSGNTIYF
TGCGCCAGCAGCCAAGAACGGAGCTCTGGAAACACCATATATTTT